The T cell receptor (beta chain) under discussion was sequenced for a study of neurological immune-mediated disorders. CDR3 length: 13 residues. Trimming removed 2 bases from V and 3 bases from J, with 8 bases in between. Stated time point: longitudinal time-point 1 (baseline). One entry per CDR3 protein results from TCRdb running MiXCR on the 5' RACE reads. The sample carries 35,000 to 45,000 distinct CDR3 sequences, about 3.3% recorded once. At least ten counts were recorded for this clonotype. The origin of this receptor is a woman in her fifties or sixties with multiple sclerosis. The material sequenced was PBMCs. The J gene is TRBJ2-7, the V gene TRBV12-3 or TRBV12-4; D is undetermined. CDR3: CASSLKGNYEQYF. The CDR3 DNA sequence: TGTGCCAGCAGTTTAAAGGGCAACTACGAGCAGTACTTC.